The entry below describes one TCR beta chain. Assay used: immunoSEQ multiplex PCR; TCRdb lists only in-frame clones, some missing. The sample shows about 200,000 clones, approximately 90% of them seen only once. This sample is drawn from a study of blood T cell repertoires in COVID-19. The CDR3 has 15 residues. Trimming shortened V by 0 bases and J by 6 bases, and 12 bases separated the two germline ends. From germline, CDR1 is KGHSH and CDR2 LQKENI. Sequenced input: PBMCs or T cells enriched from blood (not recorded which). The rearrangement joins TRBV18 to TRBJ2-1; weak D call: TRBD2 (6 bases). This sequence originates from a man aged 30-40 years who had recovered from COVID-19. Here the CDR3 reads CASSPPPSEPNEQFF. The CDR3 region has the DNA TGTGCCAGCTCACCACCGCCTAGCGAACCCAATGAGCAGTTCTTC.